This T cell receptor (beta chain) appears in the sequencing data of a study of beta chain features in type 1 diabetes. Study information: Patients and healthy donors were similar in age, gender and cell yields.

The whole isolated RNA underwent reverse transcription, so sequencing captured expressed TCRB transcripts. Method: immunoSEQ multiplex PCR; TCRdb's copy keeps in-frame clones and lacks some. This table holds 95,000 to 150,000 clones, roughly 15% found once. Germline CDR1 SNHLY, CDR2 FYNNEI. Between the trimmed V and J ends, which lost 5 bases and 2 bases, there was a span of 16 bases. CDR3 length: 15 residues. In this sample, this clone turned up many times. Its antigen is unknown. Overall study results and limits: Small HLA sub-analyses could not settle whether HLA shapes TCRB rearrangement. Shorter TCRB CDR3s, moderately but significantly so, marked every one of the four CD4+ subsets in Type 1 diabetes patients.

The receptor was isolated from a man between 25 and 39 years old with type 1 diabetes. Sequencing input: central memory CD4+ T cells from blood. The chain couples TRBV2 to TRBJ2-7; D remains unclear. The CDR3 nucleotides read TGTGCCAGCAGTACCCGGGCCAGTGACCCCTACGAGCAGTACTTC. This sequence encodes CASSTRASDPYEQYF.